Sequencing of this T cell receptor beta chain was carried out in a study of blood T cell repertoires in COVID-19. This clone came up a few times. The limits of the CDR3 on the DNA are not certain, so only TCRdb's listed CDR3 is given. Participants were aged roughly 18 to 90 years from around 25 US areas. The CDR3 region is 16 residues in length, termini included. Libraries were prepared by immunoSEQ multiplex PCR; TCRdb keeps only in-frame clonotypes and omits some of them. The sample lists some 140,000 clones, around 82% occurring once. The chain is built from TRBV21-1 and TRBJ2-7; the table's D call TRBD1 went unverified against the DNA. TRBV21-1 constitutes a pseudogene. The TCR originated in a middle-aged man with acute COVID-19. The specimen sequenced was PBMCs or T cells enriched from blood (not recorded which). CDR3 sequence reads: CASTKLFWQYSYEQYF.